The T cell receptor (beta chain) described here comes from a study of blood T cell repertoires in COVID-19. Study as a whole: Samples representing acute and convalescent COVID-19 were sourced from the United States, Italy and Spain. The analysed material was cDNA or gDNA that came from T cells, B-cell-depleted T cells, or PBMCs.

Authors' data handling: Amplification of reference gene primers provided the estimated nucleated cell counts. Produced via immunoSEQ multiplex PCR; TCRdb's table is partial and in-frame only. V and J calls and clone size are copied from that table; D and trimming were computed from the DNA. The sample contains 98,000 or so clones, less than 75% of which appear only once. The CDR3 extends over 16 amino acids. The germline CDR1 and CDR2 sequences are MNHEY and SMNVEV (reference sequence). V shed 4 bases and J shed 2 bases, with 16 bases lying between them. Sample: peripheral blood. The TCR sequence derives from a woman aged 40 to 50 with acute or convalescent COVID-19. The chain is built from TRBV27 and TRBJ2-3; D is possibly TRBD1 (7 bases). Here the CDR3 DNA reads TGTGCCAGCAGTTATCGACAGGGAGGTTACACAGATACGCAGTATTTT. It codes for CASSYRQGGYTDTQYF.